This T cell receptor beta chain appears in the sequencing data of a study of PD-1 blockade in classical Hodgkin lymphoma. TCRdb's table, derived via immunoSEQ multiplex PCR, lists solely in-frame clones and lacks some. The sample holds under 100,000 clones; approximately 83% are singletons and the top ten take 10% to 15%. With no exception, relapse followed autologous stem cell transplantation in all patients, and brentuximab vedotin exposure varied. CDR1 and CDR2 from the germline V gene are SGHRS and YFSETQ. V shed 0 bases and J shed 1 base, with 8 bases lying between them. The CDR3 runs to 14 residues. On this clone: What it binds is not known.

Study conclusions and caveats: CD4+ but not CD8+ TCR diversity rose significantly by C4D1. Patients who began taking nivolumab under 1 year after ASCT were left out. Diminished baseline TCR diversity has been reported in newly diagnosed patients relative to healthy donors. Before treatment, complete responders showed about the same diversity as newly diagnosed patients.

The TCR comes from a human donor with classical Hodgkin lymphoma. The V gene is TRBV5-1, the J gene TRBJ2-7; D ambiguous. Material: peripheral blood mononuclear cells (PBMCs), obtained at baseline. The DNA for the CDR3 is TGCGCCAGCAGCTTGGGGCCAACGTCCTACGAGCAGTACTTC. Translating it yields CASSLGPTSYEQYF.